This TCR beta chain was captured in a study of T cell responses to AZD1222 COVID-19 vaccine. The CDR3 has 12 residues. The ends were cut back, 6 bases at V and 3 bases at J, with 6 bases in the middle. Germline V gene data show CDR1 as MNHEY and CDR2 as SMNVEV (reference sequence). Regarding this clone: Its antigen is not identified.

TCRdb keeps only in-frame clones here, not all; method: immunoSEQ multiplex PCR. The sample carries approximately 100,000 clones, about 90% recorded once. Findings of the study overall: Baseline antibody screening turned up just six seropositive AZD1222 recipients. Repertoires were obtained only post-peak T cell response.

This sample comprised peripheral blood, obtained on day 0 of AZD1222 vaccination. The V and J genes are TRBV27 and TRBJ1-3; no firm D call. This clonotype originated in an adult in good health. The CDR3 loop is CASSSNGNTIYF. The CDR3 DNA is TGTGCCAGCAGCTCGAATGGAAACACCATATATTTT.